The sequence of this T cell receptor (beta chain) was determined in a study of identical twins. General study findings and limits: Monozygotic twins shared more out-of-frame TCR alpha than recombination models predicted.

This clonotype was counted between two and nine times. Its specificity is unknown. cDNA molecules carried unique molecular identifiers, and template switching added a universal primer site. MiXCR, applied by TCRdb to the 5' RACE reads, yields one record per CDR3 protein. The sample has some 1,600,000 distinct CDR3 sequences, roughly 35% seen once; the top ten hold 0.25% to 0.3%. Germline trimming cut 1 base from V and 4 bases from J; bases unmatched to any gene: 8. The CDR3 loop spans 16 amino acids. Germline CDR1 and CDR2: SGHRS and YFSETQ. All of the donors were Caucasians in good health. The sample comprised cord blood. This receptor was taken from a newborn girl in good health. This chain connects TRBV5-1 to TRBJ2-3; the match to TRBD2 covers 8 bases. For the CDR3, the DNA is TGCGCCAGCAGCTTGATGGCGGGAGGAGTGGCAGATACGCAGTATTTT. It codes for CASSLMAGGVADTQYF. The full variable domain, its missing parts supplied by reference TRBV5-1 and TRBJ2-3, is KAGVTQTPRYLIKTRGQQVTLSCSPISGHRSVSWYQQTPGQGLQFLFEYFSETQRNKGNFPGRFSGRQFSNSRSEMNVSTLELGDSALYLCASSLMAGGVADTQYFGPGTRLTVL.